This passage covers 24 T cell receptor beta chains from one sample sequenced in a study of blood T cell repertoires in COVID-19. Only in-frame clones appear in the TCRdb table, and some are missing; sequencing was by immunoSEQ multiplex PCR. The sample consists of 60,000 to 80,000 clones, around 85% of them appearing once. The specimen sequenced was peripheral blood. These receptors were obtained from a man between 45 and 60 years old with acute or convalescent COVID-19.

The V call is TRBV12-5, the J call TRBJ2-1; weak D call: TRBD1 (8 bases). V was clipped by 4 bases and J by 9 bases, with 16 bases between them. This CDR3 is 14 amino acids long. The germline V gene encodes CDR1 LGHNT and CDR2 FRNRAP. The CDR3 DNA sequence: TGTGCTAGTGGTTCAGGACAGGGCGGGAGTGAGCAGTTCTTC. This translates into CASGSGQGGSEQFF.

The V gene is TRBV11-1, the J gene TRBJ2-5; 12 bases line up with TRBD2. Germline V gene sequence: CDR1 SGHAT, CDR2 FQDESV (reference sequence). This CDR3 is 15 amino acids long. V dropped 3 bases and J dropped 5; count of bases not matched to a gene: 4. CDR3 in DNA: TGTGCCAGCAGCTTCGCTAGCGGGGGGGCGGAGACCCAGTACTTC. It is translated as CASSFASGGAETQYF.

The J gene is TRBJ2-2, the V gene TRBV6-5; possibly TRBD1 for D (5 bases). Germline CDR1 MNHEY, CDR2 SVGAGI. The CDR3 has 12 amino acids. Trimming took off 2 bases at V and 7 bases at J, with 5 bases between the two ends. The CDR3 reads CASSYRGGELFF. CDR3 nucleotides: TGTGCCAGCAGTTACAGGGGCGGGGAGCTGTTTTTT.

CDR3 nucleotides: TGTGCCAGCGTAATGGGGGGGATCACTGAAGCTTTCTTT. Protein sequence: CASVMGGITEAFF. This rearrangement joins TRBV6-6 to TRBJ1-1, with D perhaps TRBD1 (5 bases). This CDR3 has 13 amino acids. CDR1 and CDR2 (germline): MNHNY, SVGAGI (reference sequence). Between the trimmed V and J ends, which lost 8 bases and 4 bases, there was a span of 14 bases.

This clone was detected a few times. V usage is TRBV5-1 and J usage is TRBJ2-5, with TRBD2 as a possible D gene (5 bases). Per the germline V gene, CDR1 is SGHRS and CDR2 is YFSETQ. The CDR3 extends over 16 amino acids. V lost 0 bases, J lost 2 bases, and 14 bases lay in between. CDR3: CASSLGAGQGQETQYF. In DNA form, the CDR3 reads TGCGCCAGCAGCTTGGGGGCGGGCCAAGGACAAGAGACCCAGTACTTC.

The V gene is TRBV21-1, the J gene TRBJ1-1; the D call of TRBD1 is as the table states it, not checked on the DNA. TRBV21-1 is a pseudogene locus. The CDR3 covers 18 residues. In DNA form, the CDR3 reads TGTGCCAGCAGCACCCCCACGGGACAGCCGGAATTGAACACTGAAGCTTTCTTT. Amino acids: CASSTPTGQPELNTEAFF.

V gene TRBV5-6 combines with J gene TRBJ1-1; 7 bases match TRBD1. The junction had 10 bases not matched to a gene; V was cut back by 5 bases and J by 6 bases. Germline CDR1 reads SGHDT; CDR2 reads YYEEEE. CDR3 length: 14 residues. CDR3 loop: CASRAGTVAPEAFF. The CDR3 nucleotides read TGTGCCAGCAGGGCCGGGACAGTTGCCCCTGAAGCTTTCTTT.

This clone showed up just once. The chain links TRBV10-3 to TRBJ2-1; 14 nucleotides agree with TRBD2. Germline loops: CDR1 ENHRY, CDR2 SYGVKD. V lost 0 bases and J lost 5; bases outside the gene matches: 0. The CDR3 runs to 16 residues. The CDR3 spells CAISESGLAGDNEQFF. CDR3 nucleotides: TGTGCCATCAGTGAGTCGGGACTAGCGGGGGACAATGAGCAGTTCTTC.

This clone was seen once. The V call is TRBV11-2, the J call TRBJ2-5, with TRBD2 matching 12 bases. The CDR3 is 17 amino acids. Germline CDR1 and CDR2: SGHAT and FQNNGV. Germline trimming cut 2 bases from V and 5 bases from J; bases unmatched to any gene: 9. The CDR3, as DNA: TGTGCCAGCAGCTTACTTCTAGCGGGGGGGCCGGGTGAGACCCAGTACTTC. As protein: CASSLLLAGGPGETQYF.

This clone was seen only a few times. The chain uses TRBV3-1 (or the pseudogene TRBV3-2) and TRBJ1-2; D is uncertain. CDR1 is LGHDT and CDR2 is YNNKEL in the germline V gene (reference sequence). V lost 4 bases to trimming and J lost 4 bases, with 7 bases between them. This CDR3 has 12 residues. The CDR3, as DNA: TGTGCCAGCAGCCTTGAGGGCTATGGCTACACCTTC. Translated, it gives CASSLEGYGYTF.

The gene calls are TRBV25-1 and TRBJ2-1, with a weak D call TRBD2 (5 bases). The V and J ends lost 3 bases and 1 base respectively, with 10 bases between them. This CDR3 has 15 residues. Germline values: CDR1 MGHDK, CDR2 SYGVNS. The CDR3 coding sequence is TGTGCCAGCAGTGATGCCGGGAAATCCTACAATGAGCAGTTCTTC. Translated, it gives CASSDAGKSYNEQFF.

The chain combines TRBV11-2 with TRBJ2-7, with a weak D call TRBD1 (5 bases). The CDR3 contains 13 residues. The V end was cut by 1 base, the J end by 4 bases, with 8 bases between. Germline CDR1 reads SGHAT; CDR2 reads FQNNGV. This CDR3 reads CASSLARGYEQYF. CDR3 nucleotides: TGTGCCAGCAGCTTAGCAAGGGGTTACGAGCAGTACTTC.

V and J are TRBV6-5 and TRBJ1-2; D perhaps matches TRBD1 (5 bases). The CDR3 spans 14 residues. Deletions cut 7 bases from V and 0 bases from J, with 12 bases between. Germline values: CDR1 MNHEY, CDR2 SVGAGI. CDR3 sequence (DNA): TGTGCCAGCACCTCCCGGACATCTAACTATGGCTACACCTTC. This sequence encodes CASTSRTSNYGYTF.

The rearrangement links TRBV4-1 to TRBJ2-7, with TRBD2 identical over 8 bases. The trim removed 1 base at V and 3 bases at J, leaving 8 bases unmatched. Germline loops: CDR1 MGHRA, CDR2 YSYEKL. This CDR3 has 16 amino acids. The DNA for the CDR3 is TGCGCCAGCAGCCAAGCGTCTAGCGGGTCGCACTACGAGCAGTACTTC. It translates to CASSQASSGSHYEQYF.

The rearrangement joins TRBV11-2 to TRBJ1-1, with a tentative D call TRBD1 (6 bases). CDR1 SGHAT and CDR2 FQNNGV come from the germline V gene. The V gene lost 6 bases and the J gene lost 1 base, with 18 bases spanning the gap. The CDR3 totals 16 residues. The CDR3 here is CASRGSGVYRNTEAFF. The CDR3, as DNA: TGTGCCAGCAGGGGGTCAGGGGTTTATAGGAACACTGAAGCTTTCTTT. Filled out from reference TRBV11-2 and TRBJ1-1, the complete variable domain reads EAGVAQSPRYKIIEKRQSVAFWCNPISGHATLYWYQQILGQGPKLLIQFQNNGVVDDSQLPKDRFSAERLKGVDSTLKIQPAKLEDSAVYLCASRGSGVYRNTEAFFGQGTRLTVV.

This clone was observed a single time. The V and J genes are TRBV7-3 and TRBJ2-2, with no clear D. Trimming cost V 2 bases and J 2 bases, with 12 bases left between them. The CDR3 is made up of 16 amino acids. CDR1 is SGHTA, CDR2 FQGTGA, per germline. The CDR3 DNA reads TGTGCCAGCAGCTTACCCCATCAGGTAAACACCGGGGAGCTGTTTTTT. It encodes CASSLPHQVNTGELFF.

CDR3 residues: CASSIDYSYEQYF. For the CDR3, the DNA is TGTGCCAGCAGCATCGACTACTCCTACGAGCAGTACTTC. The chain couples TRBV6-5 to TRBJ2-7, with a possible D match to TRBD2 (5 bases). Germline values: CDR1 MNHEY, CDR2 SVGAGI. The CDR3 has 13 amino acids. V shed 6 bases and J shed 0 bases, with 9 bases lying between them.

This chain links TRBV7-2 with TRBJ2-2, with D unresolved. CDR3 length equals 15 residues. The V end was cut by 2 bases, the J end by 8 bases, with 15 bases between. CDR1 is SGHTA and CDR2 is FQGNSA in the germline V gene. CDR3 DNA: TGTGCCAGCAGCTTATTCGATGGTAGTGTAGGGGAGCTGTTTTTT. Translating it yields CASSLFDGSVGELFF.

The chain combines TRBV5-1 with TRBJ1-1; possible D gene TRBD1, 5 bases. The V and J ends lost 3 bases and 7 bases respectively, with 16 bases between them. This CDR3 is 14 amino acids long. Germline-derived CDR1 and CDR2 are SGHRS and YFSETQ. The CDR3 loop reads CASSSTTVQHEAFF. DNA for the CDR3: TGCGCCAGCAGCTCAACGACAGTGCAACATGAAGCTTTCTTT.

DNA of the CDR3: TGTGCCAGCAGTATACAGAGCAATCAGCCCCAGCATTTT. It is translated as CASSIQSNQPQHF. This chain uses TRBV12-3 or TRBV12-4 with TRBJ1-5; D unclear. V was clipped by 5 bases and J by 1 base, with 6 bases between them. The CDR3 has 13 amino acids.

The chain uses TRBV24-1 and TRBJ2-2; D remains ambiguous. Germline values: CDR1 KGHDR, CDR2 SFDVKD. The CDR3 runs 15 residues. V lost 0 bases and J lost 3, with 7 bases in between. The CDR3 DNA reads TGTGCCACCAGTGATTTGCGACTGGACACCGGGGAGCTGTTTTTT. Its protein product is CATSDLRLDTGELFF.

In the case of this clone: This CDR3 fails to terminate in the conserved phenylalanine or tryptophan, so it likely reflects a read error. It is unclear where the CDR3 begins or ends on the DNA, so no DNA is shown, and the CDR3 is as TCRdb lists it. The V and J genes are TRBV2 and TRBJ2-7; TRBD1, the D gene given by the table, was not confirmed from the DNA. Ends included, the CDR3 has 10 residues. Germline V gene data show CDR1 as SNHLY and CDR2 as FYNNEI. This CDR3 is CASSVVQGKD.

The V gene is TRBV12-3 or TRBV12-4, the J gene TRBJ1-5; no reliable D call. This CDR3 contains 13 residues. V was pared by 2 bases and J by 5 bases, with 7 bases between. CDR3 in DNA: TGTGCCAGCAGTTTATTTAGTGATCAGCCCCAGCATTTT. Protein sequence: CASSLFSDQPQHF.

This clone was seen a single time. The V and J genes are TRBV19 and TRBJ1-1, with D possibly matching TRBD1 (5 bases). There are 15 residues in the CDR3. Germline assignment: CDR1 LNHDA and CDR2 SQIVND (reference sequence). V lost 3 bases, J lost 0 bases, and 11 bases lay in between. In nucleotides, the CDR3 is TGTGCCAGTAGTATCACGGTAGGGGTGAACACTGAAGCTTTCTTT. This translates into CASSITVGVNTEAFF.